The 25 T cell receptor beta chains below come from one sample, sequenced in a study of blood T cell repertoires in COVID-19. Assay: immunoSEQ multiplex PCR; the TCRdb copy retains only in-frame clones and omits some. The repertoire holds about 65,000 clones, with roughly 80% as singletons. Sequencing used peripheral blood. These TCRs come from a human donor in a cohort sampled during active COVID-19.

The chain couples TRBV5-6 to TRBJ1-1, with TRBD1 matching 7 bases. CDR3 length: 16 amino acids. V was pared by 4 bases and J by 5 bases, with 14 bases of the junction left unmatched. CDR1 is SGHDT, CDR2 YYEEEE, per germline. CDR3 in amino acids: CASSLFTDRVLTEAFF. The DNA of the CDR3 is TGTGCCAGCAGCCTCTTTACTGACAGGGTATTAACTGAAGCTTTCTTT.

This chain connects TRBV19 to TRBJ2-1; TRBD2 matches 7 bases. Germline values: CDR1 LNHDA, CDR2 SQIVND (reference sequence). The junction had 16 bases not matched to a gene; V was cut back by 3 bases and J by 11 bases. The CDR3 is 16 residues long. The CDR3 loop reads CASSIFRGDGTMKQFF. CDR3 coding DNA: TGTGCCAGTAGTATTTTCCGGGGGGACGGTACAATGAAGCAGTTCTTC.

The chain joins TRBV29-1 to TRBJ2-1, with 8 bases fitting TRBD2. V was clipped by 5 bases and J by 4 bases; unmatched bases: 4. Germline loops: CDR1 SQVTM, CDR2 ANQGSEA. CDR3 length: 13 amino acids. CDR3 amino acids: CSVREGGYNEQFF. CDR3 nucleotides: TGCAGCGTTCGGGAGGGTGGGTACAATGAGCAGTTCTTC.

The chain links TRBV27 to TRBJ2-7; 9 positions match TRBD1. This CDR3 spans 16 amino acids. V shed 3 bases, J shed 6 bases, and the junction held 12 bases outside the gene matches. Germline V lookup: CDR1 MNHEY, CDR2 SMNVEV (reference sequence). The DNA of the CDR3 is TGTGCCAGCAGTTTGGGGACCGGGACAGGGATCCTCGAGCAGTACTTC. This codes for CASSLGTGTGILEQYF.

The chain recombines TRBV6-5 with TRBJ2-7, with D possibly TRBD2 on 6 matching bases. The CDR3 is 16 residues long. V lost 0 bases and J lost 2, with 14 bases in between. CDR1 is MNHEY, CDR2 SVGAGI, per germline. DNA of the CDR3: TGTGCCAGCAGTTACTCGAGGGGTGGCGGGACCTACGAGCAGTACTTC. Its protein product is CASSYSRGGGTYEQYF.

This chain joins TRBV19 and TRBJ1-4, with 11 bases aligning to TRBD1. V was pared by 5 bases and J by 7 bases, with 6 bases of the junction left unmatched. CDR3 length: 15 amino acids. The germline CDR1 and CDR2 sequences are LNHDA and SQIVND (reference sequence). CDR3 sequence (DNA): TGTGCCAGTAGTGGGGGACAGGGGGTCGGTGAAAAACTGTTTTTT. This gives the protein CASSGGQGVGEKLFF. Filled out from reference TRBV19 and TRBJ1-4, the complete variable domain reads DGGITQSPKYLFRKEGQNVTLSCEQNLNHDAMYWYRQDPGQGLRLIYYSQIVNDFQKGDIAEGYSVSREKKESFPLTVTSAQKNPTAFYLCASSGGQGVGEKLFFGSGTQLSVL.

In its sample, this clone was seen once. The chain is built from TRBV5-1 and TRBJ2-2; D gene ambiguous. The CDR3 length is 14 residues. Germline V gene sequence: CDR1 SGHRS, CDR2 YFSETQ. V lost 2 bases, J lost 4 bases, and 9 bases lay in between. In DNA, the CDR3 is TGCGCCAGCAGCTTTATAGACACCACCGGGGAGCTGTTTTTT. This codes for CASSFIDTTGELFF.

CDR3 amino acids: CAISEPRGSLGYTF. CDR3 coding DNA: TGTGCCATCAGTGAACCCCGGGGGAGCCTGGGCTACACCTTC. This chain uses TRBV10-3 with TRBJ1-2; TRBD1 might be the D (5 bases). The V end lost 3 bases, the J end lost 8 bases, and 16 bases lay between the germline ends. This CDR3 has 14 residues. Germline values: CDR1 ENHRY, CDR2 SYGVKD.

The chain couples TRBV28 to TRBJ1-2, with a tentative D call TRBD1 (5 bases). This CDR3 region has 14 residues. With 1 base removed from V and 8 bases from J, the gap between germline ends came to 14 bases. Germline CDR1 reads MDHEN; CDR2 reads SYDVKM. As DNA, the CDR3 is TGTGCCAGCAGTTTATTATTCACAGGCCAGGGCTACACCTTC. This gives the protein CASSLLFTGQGYTF.

The genes are TRBV9 and TRBJ2-2; D unclear. Germline CDR1 SGDLS, CDR2 YYNGEE. V was cut by 7 bases and J by 0 bases, with 13 bases left in between. This CDR3 spans 15 amino acids. The CDR3 nucleotides read TGTGCCAGCCGGGTTTACCCGACGAACACCGGGGAGCTGTTTTTT. This translates into CASRVYPTNTGELFF.

The V call is TRBV19, the J call TRBJ1-5; 7 bases map to TRBD1. The CDR3 consists of 15 residues. Germline lookup yields CDR1 LNHDA and CDR2 SQIVND (reference sequence). J lost 6 bases, V lost 4 bases, and 9 bases had no gene match. CDR3 in amino acids: CASSKGGGAGQPQHF. The CDR3 nucleotides are TGTGCCAGTAGTAAAGGAGGGGGCGCGGGTCAGCCCCAGCATTTT.

This rearrangement joins TRBV18 to TRBJ1-1; D gene unclear. The germline CDR1 and CDR2 sequences are KGHSH and LQKENI. V gave up 3 bases and J gave up 3 bases, with 26 bases separating them. This CDR3 has 19 amino acids. The CDR3 DNA follows: TGTGCCAGCTCACCTCCCCGAGCGGGTACCAGGCTAAGGGACACTGAAGCTTTCTTT. The encoded protein is CASSPPRAGTRLRDTEAFF.

The V gene is TRBV30, the J gene TRBJ1-1; D is undetermined. Germline lookup yields CDR1 GTSNPN and CDR2 SVGIG (reference sequence). CDR3 length: 15 residues. V gave up 1 base and J gave up 1 base, with 13 bases separating them. The CDR3 coding sequence is TGTGCCTGGAGTGCCTACCCCGGGAGGAACACTGAAGCTTTCTTT. Translation: CAWSAYPGRNTEAFF. The full variable domain, in which reference TRBV30 and TRBJ1-1 provide the parts outside the CDR3, is SQTIHQWPATLVQPVGSPLSLECTVEGTSNPNLYWYRQAAGRGLQLLFYSVGIGQISSEVPQNLSASRPQDRQFILSSKKLLLSDSGFYLCAWSAYPGRNTEAFFGQGTRLTVV.

This chain links TRBV7-2 with TRBJ1-6; D remains unclear. The V gene lost 5 bases and the J gene lost 4 bases, with 9 bases spanning the gap. The V gene's germline CDR1 is SGHTA and CDR2 FQGNSA. The CDR3 extends over 14 amino acids. The CDR3 sequence: CASSTGGYNSPLHF. Here the CDR3 DNA reads TGTGCCAGCAGCACGGGAGGTTATAATTCACCCCTCCACTTT. Combining the CDR3 with reference TRBV7-2 and TRBJ1-6 gives the whole variable domain GAGVSQSPSNKVTEKGKDVELRCDPISGHTALYWYRQSLGQGLEFLIYFQGNSAPDKSGLPSDRFSAERTGGSVSTLTIQRTQQEDSAVYLCASSTGGYNSPLHFGNGTRLTVT.

This rearrangement joins TRBV7-9 to TRBJ2-1, with 12 bases lining up with TRBD2. Trimming took 6 bases from V and 4 from J; bases not matched to a gene: 4. From germline, CDR1 is SEHNR and CDR2 FQNEAQ (reference sequence). This CDR3 spans 15 amino acids. This CDR3 is CASRRTSGTYNEQFF. The CDR3 region has the DNA TGTGCCAGCAGACGGACTAGCGGGACATACAATGAGCAGTTCTTC.

The chain has TRBV7-8 and TRBJ1-6; D ambiguous. The CDR3 is 12 residues long. V was cut by 6 bases and J by 7 bases, with 7 bases left in between. The germline V gene encodes CDR1 SGHVS and CDR2 FQNEAQ. CDR3 sequence (DNA): TGTGCCAGCAGACGACTAAATTCACCCCTCCACTTT. Protein sequence: CASRRLNSPLHF. Drawing the rest from reference TRBV7-8 and TRBJ1-6, the complete variable domain is GAGVSQSPRYKVAKRGQDVALRCDPISGHVSLFWYQQALGQGPEFLTYFQNEAQLDKSGLPSDRFFAERPEGSVSTLKIQRTQQEDSAVYLCASRRLNSPLHFGNGTRLTVT.

The chain employs TRBV2 and TRBJ1-1; 7 bases align to TRBD1. This CDR3 comprises 15 residues. Losses at the gene ends were 7 bases for V and 2 bases for J; bases not matched to a gene: 10. The germline CDR1 and CDR2 sequences are SNHLY and FYNNEI. For the CDR3, the DNA is TGTGCCAGCACGGAACGACAGGGAAAAAACACTGAAGCTTTCTTT. Protein: CASTERQGKNTEAFF.

This clone was counted once. The gene calls are TRBV18 and TRBJ1-2; the D is unclear. Per germline, CDR1 KGHSH and CDR2 LQKENI. This CDR3 has 15 amino acids. V was pared by 2 bases and J by 2 bases, with 12 bases between. CDR3: CASSPRENSNYGYTF. DNA for the CDR3: TGTGCCAGCTCACCAAGGGAGAACAGCAACTATGGCTACACCTTC.

V gene TRBV11-2 combines with J gene TRBJ2-7; possible D gene TRBD2, 6 bases. Trimming pared 6 bases from V and 5 bases from J, leaving 17 bases between. Germline V lookup: CDR1 SGHAT, CDR2 FQNNGV. The CDR3 spans 14 residues. The CDR3 bases are TGTGCCAGCAGGCGGGGATTCCCCGATCACGAGCAGTACTTC. As protein: CASRRGFPDHEQYF.

The V and J genes are TRBV5-1 and TRBJ2-5; possible D gene TRBD1, 5 bases. This CDR3 comprises 14 residues. V was cut by 0 bases and J by 4 bases, with 10 bases left in between. Germline values: CDR1 SGHRS, CDR2 YFSETQ. CDR3 coding DNA: TGCGCCAGCAGCTTGGCAGGGATTGTAGAGACCCAGTACTTC. Amino acids: CASSLAGIVETQYF.

The J gene is TRBJ2-3, the V gene TRBV7-2, with D hard to call. This CDR3 is built from 12 residues. Per the germline V gene, CDR1 is SGHTA and CDR2 is FQGNSA. Deletions cut 4 bases from V and 6 bases from J, with 8 bases between. CDR3 nucleotide sequence: TGTGCCAGCAGCTCTACTACCGATACGCAGTATTTT. This encodes CASSSTTDTQYF.

This clone has more than one count but fewer than ten. Mismatch with germline at one junction end may stem from a read error. The chain recombines TRBV2 with TRBJ2-2; the D gene is possibly TRBD1 (6 bases). The germline V gene has CDR1 SNHLY and CDR2 FYNNEI. This CDR3 contains 16 residues. The CDR3, as DNA: TGTGCCAGCAGTGAGGGATTTGGCACAGGGACCGAGGAGCTGTTTTTT. The encoded protein is CASSEGFGTGTEELFF.

The chain uses TRBV4-1 and TRBJ2-1, with 9 bases lining up with TRBD2. The V gene end was trimmed by 4 bases and the J gene end by 3 bases; junction bases not matched to a gene: 7. The CDR3 runs to 16 residues. CDR1 and CDR2 from the germline V gene are MGHRA and YSYEKL. The CDR3 is CASSPRRGGGYNEQFF. CDR3 bases: TGCGCCAGCAGCCCTAGGCGCGGGGGGGGCTACAATGAGCAGTTCTTC.

This clone was seen repeatedly, ten times or more. The chain recombines TRBV19 with TRBJ1-2; 7 nucleotides align to TRBD1. V lost 1 base to trimming and J lost 8 bases; unmatched junction nucleotides: 7. The CDR3 contains 14 residues. CDR1 LNHDA and CDR2 SQIVND come from the germline V gene (reference sequence). For the CDR3, the DNA is TGTGCCAGTAGTATAGGCAGGGGGAGTCTGGGCTACACCTTC. This encodes CASSIGRGSLGYTF.

The CDR3 sequence is CASRAGGFQETQYF. The CDR3 DNA sequence: TGCGCCAGCAGAGCGGGGGGTTTCCAAGAGACCCAGTACTTC. The chain uses TRBV5-1 and TRBJ2-5, with TRBD2 identical over 9 bases. The CDR3 is 14 residues long. From germline, CDR1 is SGHRS and CDR2 YFSETQ. V trimming: 5 bases; J trimming: 1 base; junction bases outside the gene matches: 3.